Below, one T cell receptor beta chain is given with its context. Added to each PCR by spiking were synthetic TCR analog templates. Clones were read by immunoSEQ multiplex PCR, and TCRdb kept only the in-frame ones, dropping some. The table has roughly 87,000 clones, approximately 90% seen once. The CDR3 runs to 15 residues. Germline V gene lookup returns CDR1 KGHSH and CDR2 LQKENI. Trimming took off 0 bases at V and 4 bases at J, with 13 bases between the two ends. The sample belongs to a study of PD-L1 blockade in urothelial cancer. This specimen was PBMCs, taken around atezolizumab (anti-PD-L1) treatment. The chain couples TRBV18 to TRBJ2-7, with D tentatively TRBD2 (7 bases). The TCR originated in a woman aged 70-85 years with urothelial cancer. For the CDR3, the DNA is TGTGCCAGCTCACCACCGGGGGGGGGCAAATACGAGCAGTACTTC. Its protein product is CASSPPGGGKYEQYF.